This T cell receptor beta chain is drawn from a study of T cells expressing NK-cell markers. Study-wide context: From sorted CD3+CD56+NKG2C+, CD3+CD56+NKG2C- and CD3+CD56-NKG2C+ T cells came the TCR beta repertoires. Study results and limitations: Similarly, these clonotypes led the CD3+CD56-NKG2C+ fraction as well in several donors.

As the method of synthesis, 5'RACE template switching with UMIs yielded TCR beta cDNA. TCRdb re-called the 5' RACE reads, yielding one record per CDR3 amino acid sequence without DNA. Recorded here are fewer than 400,000 distinct CDR3 sequences; the top ten clones represent around 10%. In the case of this clonotype: Antigen unknown.

Sequenced: blood T cells: a sorted CD56 or NKG2C T cell subset, CD4+ or CD8+ T cells, or bulk PBMC T cells (not recorded which). The origin of this receptor is a woman aged 50 to 65 in good health.

The CDR3 is CASSRGGEQYF. The V call is TRBV7-2, the J call TRBJ2-7; with no DNA, the TCRdb D assignment of TRBD1 cannot be verified. This CDR3 comprises 11 residues. Germline CDR1 SGHTA, CDR2 FQGNSA.